The 30 T cell receptor beta chains in this list originate from one sample, sequenced in a study of blood T cell repertoires in COVID-19. Assay used: immunoSEQ multiplex PCR; TCRdb lists only in-frame clones, some missing. Of a few hundred thousand clones detected, approximately 78% appear once; the ten largest clones hold around 5%. The sequenced sample consisted of PBMCs or T cells enriched from blood (not recorded which). These receptors originate from a man aged 40-50 years who had been exposed to COVID-19.

V is TRBV9 and J is TRBJ2-5, with 11 nucleotides matching TRBD2. Germline CDR1 and CDR2: SGDLS and YYNGEE. Germline trimming cut 4 bases from V and 4 bases from J; bases unmatched to any gene: 3. The CDR3 length is 14 residues. The CDR3 sequence is CASSSGLAVETQYF. The DNA for the CDR3 is TGTGCCAGCAGCTCGGGACTAGCGGTAGAGACCCAGTACTTC.

Comments on this clone: The CDR3 carries no conserved terminal phenylalanine or tryptophan, so it likely arises from a read error. The limits of the CDR3 on the DNA are not certain, so only TCRdb's listed CDR3 is given. The CDR3 protein is CASSRPGQWISI. The V gene is TRBV5-8, the J gene TRBJ1-6; the table's D call, TRBD1, has no DNA check behind it. CDR1 and CDR2 (germline): SGHTS, YDEGEE. From its first to its last residue, the CDR3 has 12 amino acids.

The chain uses TRBV11-2 and TRBJ2-7, with D uncertain. The CDR3 consists of 16 residues. CDR1 is SGHAT and CDR2 is FQNNGV in the germline V gene. Trimming shortened V by 3 bases and J by 1 base, and 16 bases separated the two germline ends. The CDR3, as DNA: TGTGCCAGCAGCTTGTATAAAAGCCCTGTATCCTACGAGCAGTACTTC. Its translation: CASSLYKSPVSYEQYF.

The chain has TRBV5-5 and TRBJ2-1; D gene ambiguous. CDR1 is SGHKS and CDR2 is YYEKEE in the germline V gene (reference sequence). V gave up 0 bases and J gave up 13 bases, with 11 bases separating them. The CDR3 covers 12 residues. The CDR3 is CASSLDGQSQFF. As DNA, the CDR3 is TGTGCCAGCAGCTTGGATGGCCAATCCCAGTTCTTC.

This clone was counted only a few times. The rearrangement joins TRBV7-2 to TRBJ1-1, with D uncertain. The V gene lost 5 bases and the J gene lost 5 bases, with 15 bases spanning the gap. The CDR3 contains 14 residues. Germline-derived CDR1 and CDR2 are SGHTA and FQGNSA. The CDR3 sequence: CASSPREGGTEAFF. CDR3 DNA sequence: TGTGCCAGCAGCCCCCGTGAGGGAGGGACTGAAGCTTTCTTT.

V is TRBV9 and J is TRBJ2-3; 8 bases are a match to TRBD2. The V segment lost 1 base and the J segment 6 bases; nucleotides outside the gene matches: 7. Germline CDR1 is SGDLS and CDR2 is YYNGEE. The CDR3 has 15 amino acids. CDR3 residues: CASSVSGSLPDTQYF. CDR3 coding DNA: TGTGCCAGCAGCGTAAGCGGGAGCTTGCCCGATACGCAGTATTTT. The full variable domain, rest sourced from reference TRBV9 and TRBJ2-3, is DSGVTQTPKHLITATGQRVTLRCSPRSGDLSVYWYQQSLDQGLQFLIQYYNGEERAKGNILERFSAQQFPDLHSELNLSSLELGDSALYFCASSVSGSLPDTQYFGPGTRLTVL.

This clone has just a few counts. The rearrangement joins TRBV7-8 to TRBJ2-7, with 8 bases aligning to TRBD2. V trimming: 4 bases; J trimming: 7 bases; junction bases outside the gene matches: 12. The germline V gene has CDR1 SGHVS and CDR2 FQNEAQ. The CDR3 loop spans 15 amino acids. CDR3 residues: CASSSGANGREEQYF. The DNA for the CDR3 is TGTGCCAGCAGCTCGGGGGCGAACGGGAGGGAAGAGCAGTACTTC.

The chain is built from TRBV29-1 and TRBJ2-1; 10 bases align to TRBD2. This CDR3 is 14 amino acids long. V shed 6 bases, J shed 2 bases, and the junction held 4 bases outside the gene matches. Germline V gene data show CDR1 as SQVTM and CDR2 as ANQGSEA. The DNA for the CDR3 is TGCAGCGTACTAGCGGGAATAACCTACAATGAGCAGTTCTTC. Translation gives CSVLAGITYNEQFF.

V gene TRBV9 combines with J gene TRBJ2-1; 9 nucleotides match TRBD1. The V gene's germline CDR1 is SGDLS and CDR2 YYNGEE. J lost 7 bases, V lost 3 bases, and 8 bases had no gene match. The CDR3 covers 15 residues. CDR3 sequence (DNA): TGTGCCAGCAGCGGGACACAGGGGGCGTTAAATGAGCAGTTCTTC. This gives the protein CASSGTQGALNEQFF.

The rearrangement links TRBV11-2 to TRBJ1-2, with 7 bases identical to TRBD1. V dropped 5 bases and J dropped 8; count of bases not matched to a gene: 8. There are 13 residues in the CDR3. The V gene's germline CDR1 is SGHAT and CDR2 FQNNGV. This CDR3 is CASSPRQGWGYTF. The CDR3 DNA reads as TGTGCCAGCAGCCCCCGACAGGGTTGGGGCTACACCTTC.

The chain is built from TRBV7-9 and TRBJ2-7; 9 bases match TRBD1. CDR3 length: 16 amino acids. Trimming at V came to 4 bases and at J to 4 bases, leaving 11 bases not matched to a gene. Germline CDR1 is SEHNR and CDR2 is FQNEAQ (reference sequence). CDR3 nucleotide sequence: TGTGCCAGCAGCTCCTTCTGGGACAGGGTGGTGTACGAGCAGTACTTC. Translated: CASSSFWDRVVYEQYF. Based on the CDR3 plus reference TRBV7-9 and TRBJ2-7, the full variable domain is DTGVSQNPRHKITKRGQNVTFRCDPISEHNRLYWYRQTLGQGPEFLTYFQNEAQLEKSRLLSDRFSAERPKGSFSTLEIQRTEQGDSAMYLCASSSFWDRVVYEQYFGPGTRLTVT.

The chain joins TRBV7-3 to TRBJ1-2; a possible D gene is TRBD1 (5 bases). Deletions cut 0 bases from V and 6 bases from J, with 11 bases between. CDR3 length equals 14 residues. In germline, CDR1 is SGHTA, CDR2 FQGTGA. CDR3 DNA: TGTGCCAGCAGCTTAACGCAGGGTCGGGATGGCTACACCTTC. Protein sequence: CASSLTQGRDGYTF.

This sequence joins TRBV3-1 (or the pseudogene TRBV3-2) and TRBJ2-3; D is possibly TRBD2 (6 bases). Germline values: CDR1 LGHDT, CDR2 YNNKEL (reference sequence). This CDR3 is 18 amino acids long. Deletions cut 4 bases from V and 0 bases from J, with 20 bases between. The CDR3 loop reads CASSPSFQDGGSTDTQYF. The CDR3 nucleotides are TGTGCCAGCAGCCCGAGTTTTCAAGACGGGGGTAGCACAGATACGCAGTATTTT.

This chain joins TRBV5-1 and TRBJ2-7; the match to TRBD2 covers 12 bases. J was trimmed by 6 bases and V by 0 bases; bases with no gene match: 7. The CDR3 runs 16 residues. Germline CDR1 SGHRS, CDR2 YFSETQ. Written as DNA, the CDR3 is TGCGCCAGCAGCTTGGCAAGGACTAGCGGGACCCGCGAGCAGTACTTC. As protein: CASSLARTSGTREQYF.

This chain links TRBV19 with TRBJ2-4; D unresolved. The CDR3 runs 15 residues. CDR1 and CDR2 (germline): LNHDA, SQIVND (reference sequence). With 7 bases removed from V and 2 bases from J, the gap between germline ends came to 15 bases. The CDR3, as DNA: TGTGCCAGTATGGGCATAATTAAGACCAAAAACATTCAGTACTTC. Its translation: CASMGIIKTKNIQYF.

The chain recombines TRBV18 with TRBJ1-3, with a weak D call TRBD1 (6 bases). V gave up 5 bases and J gave up 4 bases, with 9 bases separating them. The length of the CDR3 is 13 residues. Germline CDR1 and CDR2: KGHSH and LQKENI. CDR3 in DNA: TGTGCCAGCTCAACCGGACAGGGAAACACCATATATTTT. Its protein product is CASSTGQGNTIYF.

This clone was seen repeatedly, ten times or more. The rearrangement links TRBV12-5 to TRBJ1-2, with TRBD1 matching 7 bases. V dropped 5 bases and J dropped 2; count of bases not matched to a gene: 11. The germline V gene has CDR1 LGHNT and CDR2 FRNRAP. The CDR3 is 16 residues long. In nucleotides, the CDR3 is TGTGCTAGTGGTACACCGCCGGGACAGATGAACTATGGCTACACCTTC. This encodes CASGTPPGQMNYGYTF.

Concerning this clone: Other nucleotide sequences from this sample produce the same CDR3. The chain has TRBV9 and TRBJ2-7, with 7 bases fitting TRBD2. The CDR3 covers 14 residues. Trimming at V came to 0 bases and at J to 7 bases, leaving 7 bases not matched to a gene. CDR1 is SGDLS, CDR2 YYNGEE, per germline. CDR3 residues: CASSVGAGVGEQYF. The CDR3, as DNA: TGTGCCAGCAGCGTAGGCGCGGGAGTGGGGGAGCAGTACTTC.

V usage is TRBV28 and J usage is TRBJ1-4; no clear D gene. The V end was cut by 5 bases, the J end by 7 bases, with 14 bases between. From germline, CDR1 is MDHEN and CDR2 SYDVKM. The CDR3 covers 14 residues. The CDR3 spells CASSTTVEGEKLFF. The CDR3 nucleotides read TGTGCCAGCAGTACCACTGTCGAGGGTGAAAAACTGTTTTTT.

The J gene is TRBJ2-5, the V gene TRBV11-2; possible D gene TRBD2, 5 bases. CDR3 length: 14 amino acids. Germline V lookup: CDR1 SGHAT, CDR2 FQNNGV. The V end was cut by 5 bases, the J end by 5 bases, with 15 bases between. The CDR3 DNA follows: TGTGCCAGCAGCAGACGGGGAGAGGTGGAGACCCAGTACTTC. Residues: CASSRRGEVETQYF.

The J gene is TRBJ1-2, the V gene TRBV29-1, with 7 bases fitting TRBD1. The CDR3 is made up of 16 amino acids. Trimming cost V 5 bases and J 4 bases; bases outside gene matches: 16. The germline V gene has CDR1 SQVTM and CDR2 ANQGSEA. Here the CDR3 DNA reads TGCAGCGTTTTTGAGAGTTTTCGTTCAGGGGGCTATGGCTACACCTTC. It specifies CSVFESFRSGGYGYTF.

The chain carries TRBV7-3 and TRBJ2-4; D call uncertain. CDR1 is SGHTA, CDR2 FQGTGA, per germline. CDR3 length equals 13 residues. Deletions cut 5 bases from V and 6 bases from J, with 11 bases between. This CDR3 reads CASSISSVNIQYF. CDR3 DNA: TGTGCCAGCAGCATCTCGTCGGTAAACATTCAGTACTTC.

This rearrangement joins TRBV11-3 to TRBJ1-1; 7 bases match TRBD1. The CDR3 consists of 13 residues. Unmatched junction bases numbered 3, after V lost 4 bases and J lost 4 bases. Germline assignment: CDR1 SGHNT and CDR2 YENEEA. The CDR3 nucleotides are TGTGCCAGCAGCTACAGGGGAAGCACTGAAGCTTTCTTT. It translates to CASSYRGSTEAFF. Variable domain in full (rest from reference TRBV11-3 and TRBJ1-1): EAGVVQSPRYKIIEKKQPVAFWCNPISGHNTLYWYLQNLGQGPELLIRYENEEAVDDSQLPKDRFSAERLKGVDSTLKIQPAELGDSAVYLCASSYRGSTEAFFGQGTRLTVV.

V gene TRBV5-5 combines with J gene TRBJ2-1, with D perhaps TRBD2 (7 bases). Germline V lookup: CDR1 SGHKS, CDR2 YYEKEE (reference sequence). The ends were cut back, 4 bases at V and 0 bases at J, with 11 bases in the middle. This CDR3 region has 15 residues. In nucleotides, the CDR3 is TGTGCCAGCAGCGGGGGGGCTAGCTCCTACAATGAGCAGTTCTTC. Protein sequence: CASSGGASSYNEQFF.

The gene calls are TRBV24-1 and TRBJ2-1; 7 positions agree with TRBD2. The junction had 5 bases not matched to a gene; V was cut back by 6 bases and J by 4 bases. Germline lookup yields CDR1 KGHDR and CDR2 SFDVKD. The CDR3 is 14 amino acids. The CDR3 DNA reads TGTGCCACCAGTTGGTCTAGCGGTTACAATGAGCAGTTCTTC. Translated, it gives CATSWSSGYNEQFF.

The J gene is TRBJ1-5, the V gene TRBV7-2; tentatively, D is TRBD1 (6 bases). Germline V gene lookup returns CDR1 SGHTA and CDR2 FQGNSA. This CDR3 is 16 amino acids long. Deletions cut 8 bases from V and 2 bases from J, with 19 bases between. CDR3: CASEGVGALGNQPQHF. DNA for the CDR3: TGTGCCAGCGAGGGGGTCGGGGCCTTGGGCAATCAGCCCCAGCATTTT. Based on the CDR3 plus reference TRBV7-2 and TRBJ1-5, the full variable domain is GAGVSQSPSNKVTEKGKDVELRCDPISGHTALYWYRQSLGQGLEFLIYFQGNSAPDKSGLPSDRFSAERTGGSVSTLTIQRTQQEDSAVYLCASEGVGALGNQPQHFGDGTRLSIL.

This clone was seen only once. This chain connects TRBV5-1 to TRBJ1-2; D gene ambiguous. Germline V lookup: CDR1 SGHRS, CDR2 YFSETQ. V dropped 0 bases and J dropped 1 base, with 10 bases sitting between them. The CDR3 has 15 amino acids. The CDR3 DNA reads as TGCGCCAGCAGCTTGGCTTCAGGAGGTAACTATGGCTACACCTTC. It encodes CASSLASGGNYGYTF.

The gene calls are TRBV6-5 and TRBJ2-7, with 9 bases matching TRBD1. With 8 bases clipped from V and 3 bases from J, the junction kept 8 bases outside the gene matches. The CDR3 consists of 14 residues. The germline V gene encodes CDR1 MNHEY and CDR2 SVGAGI. The DNA for the CDR3 is TGTGCCAGCGGAACCGGGACAGGGAGCTACGAGCAGTACTTC. Its protein product is CASGTGTGSYEQYF.

The rearrangement links TRBV19 to TRBJ2-2, with D perhaps matching TRBD2 (6 bases). The V end lost 6 bases, the J end lost 0 bases, and 8 bases lay between the germline ends. This CDR3 has 14 residues. Germline lookup yields CDR1 LNHDA and CDR2 SQIVND (reference sequence). CDR3 sequence: CASRGLTNTGELFF. CDR3 DNA: TGTGCCAGTAGGGGACTCACGAACACCGGGGAGCTGTTTTTT.

The count of this clone is one. The CDR3 here is CASCMDRGNGYTF. Here the CDR3 DNA reads TGTGCCAGTTGCATGGACAGGGGTAATGGCTACACCTTC. The gene calls are TRBV19 and TRBJ1-2, with TRBD1 matching 9 bases. Germline lookup yields CDR1 LNHDA and CDR2 SQIVND (reference sequence). The V and J ends lost 8 bases and 6 bases, in that order; junction bases with no gene match: 7. The CDR3 is 13 residues long.